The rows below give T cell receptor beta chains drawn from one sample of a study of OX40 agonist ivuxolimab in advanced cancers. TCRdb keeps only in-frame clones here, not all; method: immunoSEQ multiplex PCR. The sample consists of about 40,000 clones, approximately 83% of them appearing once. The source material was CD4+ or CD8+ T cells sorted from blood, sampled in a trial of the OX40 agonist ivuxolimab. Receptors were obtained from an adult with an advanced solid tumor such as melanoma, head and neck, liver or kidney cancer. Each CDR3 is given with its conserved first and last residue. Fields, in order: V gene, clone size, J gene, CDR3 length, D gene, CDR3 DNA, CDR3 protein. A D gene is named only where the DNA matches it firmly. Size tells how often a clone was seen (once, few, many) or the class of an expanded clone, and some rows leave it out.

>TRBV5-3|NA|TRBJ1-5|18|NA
TGTGCCAGAAGTCTGACATTCAGGGTGGAGGATAGCAATCAGCCCCAGCATTTT
CARSLTFRVEDSNQPQHF
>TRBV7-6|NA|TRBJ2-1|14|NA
TGTGCCAGCAGCTTAAGGATGGGCTACAATGAGCAGTTCTTC
CASSLRMGYNEQFF
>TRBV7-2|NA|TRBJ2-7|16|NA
TGTGCCAGCAGCTTAGATGGTACAGGTAATGCCTACGAGCAGTACTTC
CASSLDGTGNAYEQYF
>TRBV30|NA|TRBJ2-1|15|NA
TGTGCCTGGAGTTGGAGGCTCCGGGCCTACAATGAGCAGTTCTTC
CAWSWRLRAYNEQFF
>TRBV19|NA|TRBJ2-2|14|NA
TGTGCCAGTAGTATAGAGGGGAACACCGGGGAGCTGTTTTTT
CASSIEGNTGELFF
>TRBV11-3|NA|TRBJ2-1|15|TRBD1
TGTGCCAGCAGCTCTCAAGGGACAGTGAACAATGAGCAGTTCTTC
CASSSQGTVNNEQFF
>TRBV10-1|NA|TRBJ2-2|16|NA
TGCGCCAGCAGTCCTCTGGGCAGGGCGAACACCGGGGAGCTGTTTTTT
CASSPLGRANTGELFF
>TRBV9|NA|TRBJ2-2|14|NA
TGTGCCAGCAGGGCCGGGACAAACACCGGGGAGCTGTTTTTT
CASRAGTNTGELFF
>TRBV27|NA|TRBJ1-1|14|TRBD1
TGTGCCAGCAGTCGCGGGACAGGGGGCCTCGAAGCTTTCTTT
CASSRGTGGLEAFF
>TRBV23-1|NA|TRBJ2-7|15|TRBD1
TGCGCCAGCAGACTAGAGACAGGGGCATCCCACGAGCAGTACTTC
CASRLETGASHEQYF
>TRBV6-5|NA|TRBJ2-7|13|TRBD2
TGTGCCAGCAGTTCCGGACTAGCGGTCGAGCAGTACTTC
CASSSGLAVEQYF
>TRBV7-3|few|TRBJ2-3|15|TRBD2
TGTGCCAGCAGCTTATCTAGCGGAGTCACAGATACGCAGTATTTT
CASSLSSGVTDTQYF
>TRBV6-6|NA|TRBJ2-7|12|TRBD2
TGTGCCAGCAGAGGGACTAGCTGGGAGCAGTACTTC
CASRGTSWEQYF
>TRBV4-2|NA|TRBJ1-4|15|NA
TGTGCCAGCAGCCAAGATACCGGATTGAATGAAAAACTGTTTTTT
CASSQDTGLNEKLFF
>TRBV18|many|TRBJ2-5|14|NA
TGTGCCAGCTCACCACCGAGGGGCGGGGAGACCCAGTACTTC
CASSPPRGGETQYF
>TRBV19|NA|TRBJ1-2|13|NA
TGTGCCAGTAGTACCGGACGGCTGGAGGGCTACACCTTC
CASSTGRLEGYTF
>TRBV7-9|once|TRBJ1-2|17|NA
TGTGCCAGCAGCTTAGCAACGGGCAGGGGTGCTAACTATGGCTACACCTTC
CASSLATGRGANYGYTF
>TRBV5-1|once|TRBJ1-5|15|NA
TGCGCCAGCAGTCTTGGGGACTCCCGAACGGAGCCCCAGCATTTT
CASSLGDSRTEPQHF
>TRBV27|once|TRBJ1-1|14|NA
TGTGCCAGCAGTTTAATTGGAGCGAACACTGAAGCTTTCTTT
CASSLIGANTEAFF
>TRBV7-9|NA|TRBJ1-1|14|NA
TGTGCCAGCAGCTTAGGCGTCAGGGCCACTGAAGCTTTCTTT
CASSLGVRATEAFF
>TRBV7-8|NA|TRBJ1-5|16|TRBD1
TGTGCCAGCAGCTTAGACGGACAGGGGGGGGATCAGCCCCAGCATTTT
CASSLDGQGGDQPQHF
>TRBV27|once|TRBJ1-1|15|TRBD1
TGTGCCAGCAGTGCCGGGACAGGGGGATGGACTGAAGCTTTCTTT
CASSAGTGGWTEAFF
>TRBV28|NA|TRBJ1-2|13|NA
TGTGCCAGCAGACGTTCTCCAGGATATGGCTACACCTTC
CASRRSPGYGYTF
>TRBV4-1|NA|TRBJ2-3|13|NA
TGCGCCAGCAGCCAAGCTGGGGTAGATACGCAGTATTTT
CASSQAGVDTQYF
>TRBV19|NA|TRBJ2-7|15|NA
TGTGCCAGTAGTTCCCCACGGGGCAGCGCAGCCGAGCAGTACTTC
CASSSPRGSAAEQYF
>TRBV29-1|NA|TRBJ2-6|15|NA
TGCAGCGTGGGGGTTCGCGGGGCTGGGGCCAACGTCCTGACTTTC
CSVGVRGAGANVLTF
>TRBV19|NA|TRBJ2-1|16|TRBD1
TGTGCCAGTAGTATAGTGGCCGGGACAGGGATTCTTGAGCAGTTCTTC
CASSIVAGTGILEQFF
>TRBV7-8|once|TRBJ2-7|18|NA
TGTGCCAGCAGCTTAGTAAGCCTTAGGTCACTATCAGCCTACGAGCAGTACTTC
CASSLVSLRSLSAYEQYF
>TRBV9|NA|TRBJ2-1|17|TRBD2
TGTGCCAGCAGCGTAGTCGGGGGGGGCCAGTCCTACAATGAGCAGTTCTTC
CASSVVGGGQSYNEQFF
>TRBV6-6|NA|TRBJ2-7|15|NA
TGTGCCAGCAGTTACTCGCAAGGGCCTCGCTACGAGCAGTACTTC
CASSYSQGPRYEQYF
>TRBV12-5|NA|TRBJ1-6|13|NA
TGTGCTAGTGGTTTTTTGGGGGGATCACCCCTCCACTTT
CASGFLGGSPLHF
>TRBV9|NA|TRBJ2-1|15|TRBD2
TGTGCCAGCAGCTTCACTAGCGGACCCTACAATGAGCAGTTCTTC
CASSFTSGPYNEQFF
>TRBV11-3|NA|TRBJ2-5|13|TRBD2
TGTGCCAGCAGCATGGGACTAATAGAGACCCAGTACTTC
CASSMGLIETQYF